One sample yielded the 30 T cell receptor beta chains listed below, sequenced in a study of glioma-infiltrating T cells. Amplification of TCR alpha and beta CDR3 regions from RNA used iRepertoire nested multiplex PCR. A single record per CDR3 protein comes from TCRdb applying MiXCR to the multiplex PCR reads. The data show roughly 200,000 distinct CDR3 sequences, with around 32% seen just once and roughly a fifth held by the top ten. The specimen sequenced was glioma tissue, nonneoplastic brain tissue, or PBMCs (not recorded which). The origin of the receptors is a human donor with low-grade glioma or glioblastoma, undergoing nonglioma brain surgery, or in good health (not recorded which).

In its sample, this clonotype was seen a few times. V usage is TRBV4-1 and J usage is TRBJ1-5; 7 positions match TRBD1. The CDR3 consists of 17 residues. Germline loops: CDR1 MGHRA, CDR2 YSYEKL. With V trimmed by 4 bases and J by 3 bases, 12 bases remained unmatched. CDR3 residues: CASSRQTGLWDNQPQHF. The CDR3 region has the DNA TGCGCCAGCAGCCGTCAGACAGGGCTGTGGGACAATCAGCCCCAGCATTTT.

This clonotype was counted only a few times. The junction shows a germline mismatch at one end, possibly a read error. The chain's CDR3 is CAISGFLAGGADTQYF. The CDR3 nucleotides are TGTGCCATCAGTGGTTTCCTAGCGGGAGGAGCAGATACGCAGTATTTT. The J gene is TRBJ2-3, the V gene TRBV6-1; 11 positions agree with TRBD2. The CDR3 spans 16 residues. CDR1 and CDR2 (germline): MNHNS, SASEGT.

At least ten counts were recorded for this clonotype. This chain links TRBV15 with TRBJ2-7; D uncertain. The germline V gene has CDR1 LNHNV and CDR2 YYDKDF (reference sequence). Trimming left V 0 bases short and J 2 bases short, with 8 bases between. CDR3 length: 14 amino acids. CDR3 protein: CATSRETPAYEQYF. CDR3 in DNA: TGTGCCACCAGCAGAGAGACTCCTGCCTACGAGCAGTACTTC. Full variable domain (rest looked up from reference TRBV15 and TRBJ2-7): DAMVIQNPRYQVTQFGKPVTLSCSQTLNHNVMYWYQQKSSQAPKLLFHYYDKDFNNEADTPDNFQSRRPNTSFCFLDIRSPGLGDTAMYLCATSRETPAYEQYFGPGTRLTVT.

The rearrangement links TRBV4-3 to TRBJ2-7; tentative D call: TRBD1 (6 bases). The V gene lost 9 bases and the J gene lost 2 bases, with 17 bases spanning the gap. Germline V gene data show CDR1 as LGHNA and CDR2 as YSLEER. The CDR3 extends over 14 amino acids. The CDR3 DNA reads as TGCGCCAGAAGACGACAGGAGGTTGCCTACGAGCAGTACTTC. Encoded protein: CARRRQEVAYEQYF.

With respect to this clonotype: A junction end diverges from the germline sequence, so it may reflect a read error. The chain uses TRBV6-1 and TRBJ1-5; 9 bases are a match to TRBD1. The CDR3 spans 14 residues. CDR1 is MNHNS, CDR2 SASEGT, per germline. Here the CDR3 DNA reads TGTGCCAGCAGTCCGACAGGGGGGAATCAGCCCCGGCATTTT. This sequence encodes CASSPTGGNQPRHF.

This clonotype was seen ten or more times. The rearrangement joins TRBV4-3 to TRBJ2-7; 10 bases map to TRBD2. Germline V CDR1 and CDR2: LGHNA, YSLEER. The CDR3 loop spans 16 amino acids. Unmatched junction bases numbered 9, after V lost 3 bases and J lost 4 bases. The DNA for the CDR3 is TGCGCCAGCAGCCAGGAAGCCAGCGGGAGGGTTTACGAGCAGTACTTC. It translates to CASSQEASGRVYEQYF.

This clonotype was observed many times. V usage is TRBV20-1 and J usage is TRBJ1-5; D gene unclear. Germline V gene sequence: CDR1 DFQATT, CDR2 SNEGSKA (reference sequence). The CDR3 is made up of 15 amino acids. V lost 4 bases and J 2 bases, leaving 15 bases between the germline ends. The chain's CDR3 is CSAIPPPYGNQPQHF. The CDR3 nucleotides are TGCAGTGCTATCCCCCCACCGTACGGCAATCAGCCCCAGCATTTT.

Worth noting for this clonotype: A read error may account for a junction end that differs from germline. The chain uses TRBV7-2 and TRBJ1-1; 9 nucleotides align to TRBD1. CDR3 length: 14 residues. Per the germline V gene, CDR1 is SGHTA and CDR2 is FQGNSA. The CDR3 loop reads CASSRDRVNTEDFF. Written as DNA, the CDR3 is TGTGCCAGCAGTCGGGACAGGGTTAACACTGAAGATTTCTTT.

The table lists this clonotype with a count of one. This chain connects TRBV24-1 to TRBJ1-4; D remains unclear. This CDR3 contains 15 residues. Trimming pared 4 bases from V and 6 bases from J, leaving 14 bases between. Germline values: CDR1 KGHDR, CDR2 SFDVKD. CDR3 DNA: TGTGCCACCAGTGACCCCCGCCAGCTACATGAAAAACTGTTTTTT. Encoded protein: CATSDPRQLHEKLFF.

This clonotype came up once. The chain carries TRBV5-1 and TRBJ2-7; the D is unclear. Germline CDR1 SGHRS, CDR2 YFSETQ. V gave up 7 bases and J gave up 0 bases, with 17 bases separating them. This CDR3 comprises 15 residues. Written as DNA, the CDR3 is TGCGCCAGCGGATTCTATTTTGGCGGCTCCTACGAGCAGTACTTC. It encodes CASGFYFGGSYEQYF.

This clonotype was found many times. This rearrangement joins TRBV10-3 to TRBJ2-4; D could derive from TRBD1 or TRBD2 (5 bases each). The germline CDR1 and CDR2 sequences are ENHRY and SYGVKD. The CDR3 spans 14 residues. V was pared by 11 bases and J by 8 bases, with 22 bases between. CDR3 amino acids: CAAGAGSSRDIQYF. As DNA, the CDR3 is TGTGCCGCCGGAGCAGGGAGCTCGAGGGACATTCAGTACTTC.

The genes are TRBV20-1 and TRBJ2-7; TRBD2 is a possible D gene (6 bases). Germline lookup yields CDR1 DFQATT and CDR2 SNEGSKA (reference sequence). V lost 6 bases and J lost 3, with 15 bases in between. The CDR3 has 13 amino acids. The CDR3 region is CSARRTTGYEQYF. CDR3 DNA sequence: TGCAGTGCCCGTCGGACTACTGGCTACGAGCAGTACTTC.

About this clonotype: It may be a read error: a sequence one base away is much more abundant. The conserved phenylalanine or tryptophan is not found at the CDR3 terminus, so this likely reflects a read error. The rearrangement joins TRBV7-3 to TRBJ2-3; 7 bases line up with TRBD2. Germline V gene sequence: CDR1 SGHTA, CDR2 FQGTGA. The CDR3 sequence is 16 residues long. CDR3 amino acids: CASSQGRLAATDTQYI. Here the CDR3 DNA reads TGCGCCAGCAGCCAAGGAAGGCTAGCGGCCACAGATACGCAGTATATT.

With regard to this clonotype: This may be a read error, as it is one base from a much larger clone. The V call is TRBV2, the J call TRBJ2-1; 9 bases are shared with TRBD2. This CDR3 contains 15 residues. CDR1 and CDR2 from the germline V gene are SNHLY and FYNNEI. The CDR3 nucleotides are TGTGCCAGCAGTCTAACGCGGCTAGCGGGGAATGAGCAGCTCTTC. Translated, it gives CASSLTRLAGNEQLF.

This chain connects TRBV18 to TRBJ2-1; the match to TRBD2 covers 9 bases. The ends lost 3 bases at V and 10 bases at J; junction bases unmatched: 10. The germline V gene encodes CDR1 KGHSH and CDR2 LQKENI. The CDR3 has 15 amino acids. In nucleotides, the CDR3 is TGTGCCAGCTCACCCCCCGTAGCGGGAGACCTGGAGCAGTTCTTC. This translates into CASSPPVAGDLEQFF.

On this clonotype itself: A much larger clone lies a single base off, so this may be a read error. The V gene is TRBV3-1, the J gene TRBJ1-2; D call uncertain. Germline assignment: CDR1 LGHDT and CDR2 YNNKEL (reference sequence). CDR3 length equals 13 residues. CDR3 bases: TGTGCCAGCAGCCAAGTGACGAACTATAGCTACACCTTC. This translates into CASSQVTNYSYTF.

V gene TRBV5-1 combines with J gene TRBJ2-1; TRBD1 matches 12 bases. The end of the DNA fits TRBJ2-7 better, so the J call may be wrong. CDR1 is SGHRS, CDR2 YFSETQ, per germline. The length of the CDR3 is 14 residues. The CDR3 sequence is CASRAGTGGDEQYF. The CDR3 DNA reads TGCGCCAGCAGGGCCGGGACAGGGGGCGACGAGCAGTACTTC.

This clonotype has only a few counts. The rearrangement joins TRBV11-2 to TRBJ2-1; 7 nucleotides match TRBD1. Trimming cost V 5 bases and J 6 bases; bases outside gene matches: 13. This CDR3 has 16 amino acids. The germline V gene has CDR1 SGHAT and CDR2 FQNNGV. The CDR3, as DNA: TGTGCCAGCAGCGCCGCCTCGACAGGGCGTGGCAATGAGCAGTTCTTC. This gives the protein CASSAASTGRGNEQFF. The whole variable domain, filled in from reference TRBV11-2 and TRBJ2-1, reads EAGVAQSPRYKIIEKRQSVAFWCNPISGHATLYWYQQILGQGPKLLIQFQNNGVVDDSQLPKDRFSAERLKGVDSTLKIQPAKLEDSAVYLCASSAASTGRGNEQFFGPGTRLTVL.

Points on this clonotype: One end of the junction is discordant with germline, which a read error may explain. The rearrangement links TRBV20-1 to TRBJ1-2, with D perhaps matching TRBD1 (5 bases). The CDR3 has 13 residues. Looked up from germline, CDR1 is DFQATT and CDR2 is SNEGSKA (reference sequence). The chain's CDR3 is CSARGQGYYGYIF. The CDR3 region has the DNA TGCAGTGCTAGGGGGCAGGGCTACTATGGCTACATCTTC.

This clonotype was seen at least ten times. Written as DNA, the CDR3 is TGTGCCAGCAGCCAAGACTATGCCTACGAGCAGTACTTC. It codes for CASSQDYAYEQYF. The chain couples TRBV4-2 to TRBJ2-7; D is undetermined. This CDR3 is built from 13 residues. CDR1 and CDR2 (germline): LGHNA, YNFKEQ. Trimming took off 0 bases at V and 2 bases at J, with 5 bases between the two ends.

As regards this clonotype: Possible read error: a much larger clone is one base away. The V call is TRBV4-1, the J call TRBJ2-5; D is tentatively TRBD1 or TRBD2 (6 bases each). Germline loops: CDR1 MGHRA, CDR2 YSYEKL. This CDR3 region has 16 residues. The CDR3 sequence: CASSQEGGLRQEAQYF. The CDR3 region has the DNA TGCGCCAGCAGCCAAGAAGGGGGACTCAGACAAGAGGCCCAGTACTTC.

This clonotype was picked up many times. The V gene is TRBV20-1, the J gene TRBJ2-3, with TRBD1 as a possible D gene (6 bases). Deletions cut 3 bases from V and 5 bases from J, with 12 bases between. This CDR3 region has 13 residues. Germline CDR1 is DFQATT and CDR2 is SNEGSKA (reference sequence). The CDR3 region is CSARNLQGDTQYF. The CDR3 DNA is TGCAGTGCTAGGAATTTACAGGGAGATACGCAGTATTTT.

In this sample, this clonotype turned up many times. This chain links TRBV6-2 or TRBV6-3 with TRBJ2-1, with 7 bases aligning to TRBD2. CDR1 MNHEY and CDR2 SVGEGT come from the germline V gene. With V trimmed by 6 bases and J by 2 bases, 7 bases remained unmatched. This CDR3 spans 15 amino acids. CDR3 loop: CASRELAMPYNEQFF. CDR3 nucleotides: TGTGCCAGCAGAGAACTAGCGATGCCCTACAATGAGCAGTTCTTC.

A remark on this clonotype: This likely comes from a read error, as the CDR3 has no conserved phenylalanine or tryptophan at its end. The gene calls are TRBV5-1 and TRBJ2-6, with D uncertain. The CDR3 extends over 15 amino acids. V shed 4 bases and J shed 4 bases, with 12 bases lying between them. Per germline, CDR1 SGHRS and CDR2 YFSETQ. The CDR3 here is CASSPGSGGANVLTL. The CDR3 bases are TGCGCCAGCAGCCCAGGCTCCGGGGGGGCCAACGTCCTGACTTTA.

This clonotype was seen at least ten times. The rearrangement uses TRBV20-1 and TRBJ2-7; D tentatively fits TRBD1 or TRBD2 (5 bases each). V shed 6 bases and J shed 2 bases, with 17 bases lying between them. The CDR3 length is 14 residues. In germline, CDR1 is DFQATT, CDR2 SNEGSKA (reference sequence). DNA of the CDR3: TGCAGTGCCAGGGACGCGGTCTTTACCTACGAGCAGTACTTC. As protein: CSARDAVFTYEQYF.

The chain joins TRBV10-3 to TRBJ2-1; 8 nucleotides align to TRBD2. Germline loops: CDR1 ENHRY, CDR2 SYGVKD. V shed 4 bases, J shed 0 bases, and the junction held 5 bases outside the gene matches. The CDR3 is made up of 16 amino acids. Here the CDR3 reads CAISGGGTSSYNEQFF. CDR3 sequence (DNA): TGTGCCATCAGTGGGGGGGGGACTAGCTCCTACAATGAGCAGTTCTTC.

This clonotype was seen ten or more times. The V call is TRBV20-1, the J call TRBJ2-2; 7 nucleotides align to TRBD2. The V segment lost 8 bases and the J segment 4 bases; nucleotides outside the gene matches: 10. The CDR3 length is 14 residues. From germline, CDR1 is DFQATT and CDR2 SNEGSKA (reference sequence). The CDR3 bases are TGCAGTCCAAAAAAGCCGGGGGGCACCGGGGAGCTGTTTTTT. It translates to CSPKKPGGTGELFF.

As to this clonotype: A much larger clone differs by one base, so this may be a read error. The chain is built from TRBV7-9 and TRBJ2-7, with D maybe TRBD2 (7 bases). V lost 5 bases to trimming and J lost 7 bases, with 21 bases between them. Germline V CDR1 and CDR2: SEHNR, FQNEAQ (reference sequence). CDR3 length equals 15 residues. CDR3 in DNA: TGTGCCAGCAGCATTATGGGGGGGCGACCCAATGAGCAGTACTTC. This sequence encodes CASSIMGGRPNEQYF.

In this sample, this clonotype turned up many times. The rearrangement joins TRBV7-2 to TRBJ2-1, with 7 bases fitting TRBD2. This CDR3 has 15 residues. Germline V gene data show CDR1 as SGHTA and CDR2 as FQGNSA. The J segment lost 10 bases and the V segment lost 2 bases, leaving 11 bases of the junction unmatched. For the CDR3, the DNA is TGTGCCAGCAGCTTATCACGACTAGCTCTACGGGAGCAGTTCTTC. This translates into CASSLSRLALREQFF.

This clonotype was seen repeatedly, ten times or more. The CDR3 region is CASSLDLADYNEQFF. The CDR3 bases are TGTGCCAGCAGCTTAGACCTAGCAGATTACAATGAGCAGTTCTTC. The chain employs TRBV7-3 and TRBJ2-1, with D maybe TRBD2 (5 bases). V lost 2 bases, J lost 4 bases, and 12 bases lay in between. The germline CDR1 and CDR2 sequences are SGHTA and FQGTGA. The CDR3 loop spans 15 amino acids.